The 20 T cell receptor beta chains given below trace back to one sample, sequenced in a study of T cell repertoires in cytomegalovirus infection. Using its own MiXCR run on the reads, TCRdb lists one record per CDR3 protein. The repertoire holds roughly 730,000 distinct CDR3 sequences, with about 30% as singletons. These receptors are not linked to any known antigen. The sample was cultured PBMCs, taken from culture after CMV antigen stimulation. These receptors originate from a human donor in good health (CMV status not recorded). Some clones in this sample may be carry-over from other donors' samples.

This sequence joins TRBV15 and TRBJ1-1; 7 bases are a match to TRBD1. This CDR3 is 12 amino acids long. V lost 2 bases, J lost 11 bases, and 5 bases stayed unmatched. Germline V gene sequence: CDR1 LNHNV, CDR2 YYDKDF (reference sequence). The CDR3 DNA sequence: TGTGCCACCAGCAGACTCGACAGGGATGCTTTCTTT. The encoded protein is CATSRLDRDAFF.

This clonotype has only a few counts. The V call is TRBV28, the J call TRBJ2-4; TRBD2 might be the D (6 bases). This CDR3 has 13 amino acids. Trimming cost V 5 bases and J 1 base, with 6 bases left between them. Germline V lookup: CDR1 MDHEN, CDR2 SYDVKM. Written as DNA, the CDR3 is TGTGCCAGCAGTGGGGGGGCCAAAAACATTCAGTACTTC. It specifies CASSGGAKNIQYF.

The chain couples TRBV9 to TRBJ2-1; 8 bases are a match to TRBD2. J lost 9 bases, V lost 0 bases, and 8 bases had no gene match. The CDR3 length is 15 residues. Germline CDR1 SGDLS, CDR2 YYNGEE. CDR3: CASSVDGRGGIEQFF. CDR3 coding DNA: TGTGCCAGCAGCGTAGACGGACGGGGGGGGATTGAGCAGTTCTTC. Using reference TRBV9 and TRBJ2-1 for the parts outside the CDR3, the full variable domain is DSGVTQTPKHLITATGQRVTLRCSPRSGDLSVYWYQQSLDQGLQFLIQYYNGEERAKGNILERFSAQQFPDLHSELNLSSLELGDSALYFCASSVDGRGGIEQFFGPGTRLTVL.

This clonotype appeared a single time. The chain has TRBV7-4 and TRBJ2-7, with 9 bases fitting TRBD2. With V trimmed by 5 bases and J by 6 bases, 5 bases remained unmatched. The CDR3 has 13 amino acids. From germline, CDR1 is SGHVT and CDR2 SQSDAQ. In DNA, the CDR3 is TGTGCCAGCAGCCCGCGGGGGGGGACCGAGCAGTACTTC. Its translation: CASSPRGGTEQYF.

This clonotype was detected a few times. The V call is TRBV5-4, the J call TRBJ1-5, with D unclear. Germline V gene sequence: CDR1 SGHNT, CDR2 YYREEE (reference sequence). The CDR3 has 15 residues. V lost 0 bases and J 4 bases, leaving 11 bases between the germline ends. CDR3 protein: CASSLEPGGNQPQHF. The DNA for the CDR3 is TGTGCCAGCAGCTTGGAACCGGGCGGAAATCAGCCCCAGCATTTT.

The V call is TRBV19, the J call TRBJ2-3; TRBD2 agrees at 11 bases. The CDR3 covers 18 residues. Trimming at V came to 4 bases and at J to 6 bases, leaving 15 bases not matched to a gene. Germline V gene sequence: CDR1 LNHDA, CDR2 SQIVND (reference sequence). The CDR3 region is CASSTRGALAGGDDTQYF. The CDR3 DNA reads as TGTGCCAGTAGTACCAGGGGTGCCCTAGCGGGAGGTGACGATACGCAGTATTTT.

In its sample, this clonotype was seen a few times. This sequence joins TRBV29-1 and TRBJ2-3, with a weak D call TRBD2 (6 bases). The V and J ends lost 3 bases and 4 bases respectively, with 8 bases between them. The CDR3 has 12 amino acids. CDR1 and CDR2 (germline): SQVTM, ANQGSEA. The CDR3 spells CSVDREPDTQYF. The DNA of the CDR3 is TGCAGCGTTGATCGGGAGCCAGATACGCAGTATTTT.

The chain has TRBV10-3 and TRBJ2-3, with 13 bases that match TRBD2. Germline CDR1 is ENHRY and CDR2 is SYGVKD. The V and J ends lost 2 bases and 5 bases, in that order; junction bases with no gene match: 7. The CDR3 sequence is 17 residues long. The DNA of the CDR3 is TGTGCCATCAGTGAGCCCCGGACTAGCGGGGGTGGAGATACGCAGTATTTT. Amino acids: CAISEPRTSGGGDTQYF.

This clonotype was observed a single time. The DNA for the CDR3 is TGTGCCAGCAGCTTAGGACACCAGGGAGATACGCAGTATTTT. Protein: CASSLGHQGDTQYF. V is TRBV7-2 and J is TRBJ2-3; D possibly corresponds to TRBD1 (5 bases). The V end lost 1 base, the J end lost 5 bases, and 10 bases lay between the germline ends. CDR3 size: 14 residues. Germline CDR1 and CDR2: SGHTA and FQGNSA.

This chain joins TRBV5-1 and TRBJ1-1; D is undetermined. Germline loops: CDR1 SGHRS, CDR2 YFSETQ. V was pared by 2 bases and J by 2 bases, with 16 bases between. The CDR3 is 16 amino acids. The CDR3, as DNA: TGCGCCAGCAGCTTTGAATATACGGGGTCAAACACTGAAGCTTTCTTT. It specifies CASSFEYTGSNTEAFF. Full variable domain (rest looked up from reference TRBV5-1 and TRBJ1-1): KAGVTQTPRYLIKTRGQQVTLSCSPISGHRSVSWYQQTPGQGLQFLFEYFSETQRNKGNFPGRFSGRQFSNSRSEMNVSTLELGDSALYLCASSFEYTGSNTEAFFGQGTRLTVV.

This clonotype has only a few counts. This chain connects TRBV6-1 to TRBJ1-1; D may be TRBD1 (5 bases). The CDR3 sequence is 15 residues long. Germline values: CDR1 MNHNS, CDR2 SASEGT. V was pared by 5 bases and J by 2 bases, with 15 bases between. The CDR3 DNA is TGTGCCAGCAGTTACTACGGGGCCGACAACACTGAAGCTTTCTTT. Translated: CASSYYGADNTEAFF.

The rearrangement uses TRBV4-1 and TRBJ2-1, with a tentative D call TRBD2 (5 bases). Trimming left V 4 bases short and J 8 bases short, with 18 bases between. The germline gives CDR1 MGHRA, CDR2 YSYEKL. The CDR3 has 15 residues. This CDR3 reads CASSRLGWRIDEQFF. CDR3 in DNA: TGCGCCAGCAGCCGTCTAGGTTGGAGGATCGATGAGCAGTTCTTC.

V usage is TRBV27 and J usage is TRBJ2-3; D is uncertain. CDR3 length equals 17 residues. Trimming left V 8 bases short and J 1 base short, with 22 bases between. Germline CDR1 reads MNHEY; CDR2 reads SMNVEV (reference sequence). CDR3 sequence reads: CASCNMEPEVGTDTQYF. The CDR3 nucleotides are TGTGCCAGCTGCAACATGGAGCCAGAGGTGGGCACAGATACGCAGTATTTT.

J is TRBJ1-5 and V is TRBV11-2, with D tentatively TRBD1 (6 bases). Germline V gene sequence: CDR1 SGHAT, CDR2 FQNNGV. There are 14 residues in the CDR3. Trimming pared 4 bases from V and 5 bases from J, leaving 12 bases between. The CDR3 bases are TGTGCCAGCAGCTCTCAGGGGTTGGATCAGCCCCAGCATTTT. It translates to CASSSQGLDQPQHF.

This clonotype has just one count. This chain joins TRBV5-6 and TRBJ1-6; TRBD1 is a possible D gene (6 bases). Germline V gene data show CDR1 as SGHDT and CDR2 as YYEEEE. The ends were cut back, 3 bases at V and 6 bases at J, with 13 bases in the middle. The length of the CDR3 is 15 residues. The chain's CDR3 is CASSSWTVGNSPLHF. In DNA form, the CDR3 reads TGTGCCAGCAGCTCCTGGACAGTGGGTAATTCACCCCTCCACTTT.

This clonotype has more than one count but fewer than ten. V and J are TRBV7-8 and TRBJ1-1, with a possible D match to TRBD1 (6 bases). Trimming took off 4 bases at V and 5 bases at J, with 17 bases between the two ends. The CDR3 has 15 amino acids. Per germline, CDR1 SGHVS and CDR2 FQNEAQ. The CDR3 DNA reads TGTGCCAGCAGCTCAACCCGAGGGGGGAGGACTGAAGCTTTCTTT. It translates to CASSSTRGGRTEAFF. The entire variable domain, with the rest obtained from reference TRBV7-8 and TRBJ1-1, is as follows: GAGVSQSPRYKVAKRGQDVALRCDPISGHVSLFWYQQALGQGPEFLTYFQNEAQLDKSGLPSDRFFAERPEGSVSTLKIQRTQQEDSAVYLCASSSTRGGRTEAFFGQGTRLTVV.

The chain joins TRBV12-3 or TRBV12-4 to TRBJ1-5, with D unresolved. V was pared by 7 bases and J by 0 bases, with 10 bases between. The CDR3 totals 14 residues. In DNA form, the CDR3 reads TGTGCCAGCACCCAGACATATAGCAATCAGCCCCAGCATTTT. It is translated as CASTQTYSNQPQHF.

This chain joins TRBV4-1 and TRBJ2-1; D is unresolved. Germline values: CDR1 MGHRA, CDR2 YSYEKL. The CDR3 extends over 14 amino acids. Trimming stripped 3 bases from V and 4 bases from J, with 10 bases between. CDR3 DNA: TGCGCCAGCAGCCACAATGGACGGTACAATGAGCAGTTCTTC. Translating it yields CASSHNGRYNEQFF.

This rearrangement joins TRBV5-1 to TRBJ2-3, with 8 bases fitting TRBD1. Germline loops: CDR1 SGHRS, CDR2 YFSETQ. The CDR3 extends over 15 amino acids. V lost 0 bases, J lost 4 bases, and 4 bases stayed unmatched. In DNA, the CDR3 is TGCGCCAGCAGCTTGGGGACAGGGATGGCAGATACGCAGTATTTT. Translation: CASSLGTGMADTQYF.

For this clonotype: Possible read error: a much larger clone is one base away. The CDR3: CASSTRNTIYF. For the CDR3, the DNA is TGTGCCAGCAGCACCCGAAACACCATATATTTT. The V call is TRBV7-3, the J call TRBJ1-3; D not certain. Trimming took off 5 bases at V and 5 bases at J, with 4 bases between the two ends. The CDR3 totals 11 residues. Per germline, CDR1 SGHTA and CDR2 FQGTGA.